This T cell receptor (beta chain) was sequenced in a study of blood T cell repertoires in COVID-19. The overall study: The analysed material was cDNA or gDNA that came from T cells, B-cell-depleted T cells, or PBMCs.

Here immunoSEQ multiplex PCR was the method, and the copy in TCRdb shows in-frame clones only, minus some. The data hold over 95,000 clones, with about 85% observed a single time. The origin of this receptor is a human donor in a cohort sampled during active COVID-19. Sequenced sample: peripheral blood.

The CDR3 DNA follows: TGCGCCAGCAGCCCCGGGACAGGGACCTACGAGCAGTACTTC. It is translated as CASSPGTGTYEQYF. The rearrangement links TRBV5-1 to TRBJ2-7; TRBD1 matches 9 bases. The CDR3 extends over 14 amino acids. The V segment lost 4 bases and the J segment 2 bases; nucleotides outside the gene matches: 4. Per the germline V gene, CDR1 is SGHRS and CDR2 is YFSETQ.